Below, 27 T cell receptor beta chains from the same sample are listed, as sequenced in a study of blood T cell repertoires in COVID-19. Produced via immunoSEQ multiplex PCR; TCRdb's table is partial and in-frame only. The sample has 100,000 or so clones, roughly 79% seen once; the top ten hold under 11%. The material sequenced was peripheral blood. Every receptor here comes from a human donor in a cohort sampled during active COVID-19.

The chain is built from TRBV23-1 and TRBJ1-4; the match to TRBD1 covers 12 bases. TRBV23-1 is an open reading frame whose function is uncertain. CDR3 length: 16 amino acids. V gave up 10 bases and J gave up 3 bases; unmatched junction bases: 9. CDR3 sequence (DNA): TGCGCCAATCCGTCGGGACAGGGGGCATCTAATGAAAAACTGTTTTTT. Amino acids: CANPSGQGASNEKLFF.

Worth noting for this clone: This specimen includes other DNA sequences encoding the same CDR3. This chain links TRBV5-1 with TRBJ2-3; TRBD1 is a possible D gene (5 bases). The CDR3 length is 12 residues. V gave up 0 bases and J gave up 6 bases, with 5 bases separating them. Germline V gene data show CDR1 as SGHRS and CDR2 as YFSETQ. CDR3 residues: CASSLAGDTQYF. As DNA, the CDR3 is TGCGCCAGCAGCTTGGCAGGGGATACGCAGTATTTT. Combining the CDR3 with reference TRBV5-1 and TRBJ2-3 gives the whole variable domain KAGVTQTPRYLIKTRGQQVTLSCSPISGHRSVSWYQQTPGQGLQFLFEYFSETQRNKGNFPGRFSGRQFSNSRSEMNVSTLELGDSALYLCASSLAGDTQYFGPGTRLTVL.

The chain employs TRBV5-6 and TRBJ2-7; 8 bases match TRBD1. The V segment lost 1 base and the J segment 4 bases; nucleotides outside the gene matches: 7. CDR1 SGHDT and CDR2 YYEEEE come from the germline V gene. The CDR3 is 15 amino acids. CDR3 residues: CASSLLTGVTYEQYF. The CDR3 DNA is TGTGCCAGCAGCTTGCTGACAGGGGTAACGTACGAGCAGTACTTC.

The rearrangement links TRBV4-2 to TRBJ1-5, with 8 positions matching TRBD1. Per the germline V gene, CDR1 is LGHNA and CDR2 is YNFKEQ. V was clipped by 2 bases and J by 5 bases; unmatched bases: 5. The CDR3 totals 15 residues. CDR3 bases: TGTGCCAGCAGCCAACCGGGCAGGGGGCATCAGCCCCAGCATTTT. It translates to CASSQPGRGHQPQHF.

The rearrangement uses TRBV18 and TRBJ2-6; 7 nucleotides agree with TRBD1. CDR1 and CDR2 from the germline V gene are KGHSH and LQKENI. Trimming at V came to 5 bases and at J to 0 bases, leaving 13 bases not matched to a gene. The CDR3 loop spans 19 amino acids. The CDR3 DNA reads TGTGCCAGCTCATACCGACGGGACAGCGGTATCTCTGGGGCCAACGTCCTGACTTTC. Protein sequence: CASSYRRDSGISGANVLTF.

The chain combines TRBV4-1 with TRBJ2-1; 11 bases align to TRBD2. This CDR3 spans 16 amino acids. V shed 1 base and J 6 bases; nucleotides not matched to a gene: 5. Germline CDR1 MGHRA, CDR2 YSYEKL. CDR3 sequence (DNA): TGCGCCAGCAGCCAAGGGGGACTAGCGGCCCTCAATGAGCAGTTCTTC. Translated: CASSQGGLAALNEQFF.

This chain uses TRBV29-1 with TRBJ1-5; TRBD1 is a possible D gene (6 bases). CDR1 is SQVTM and CDR2 is ANQGSEA in the germline V gene. V lost 6 bases, J lost 7 bases, and 16 bases lay in between. The CDR3 is made up of 13 amino acids. This CDR3 is CSVEQGGGQPQHF. The CDR3 DNA sequence: TGCAGCGTGGAACAGGGAGGCGGGCAGCCCCAGCATTTT.

The chain uses TRBV19 and TRBJ1-1, with 9 bases that match TRBD1. Trimming at V came to 3 bases and at J to 10 bases, leaving 6 bases not matched to a gene. From germline, CDR1 is LNHDA and CDR2 SQIVND (reference sequence). CDR3 length: 13 residues. The CDR3 nucleotides read TGTGCCAGTAGTATTTCGGACAGGGGAATAGCTTTCTTT. This translates into CASSISDRGIAFF.

The chain recombines TRBV5-8 with TRBJ2-2, with D unresolved. CDR1 SGHTS and CDR2 YDEGEE come from the germline V gene. The CDR3 runs 14 residues. Trimming cost V 3 bases and J 6 bases, with 12 bases left between them. DNA of the CDR3: TGTGCCAGCAGCTCCGGTCTCAGGTCCGGGGAGCTGTTTTTT. Its protein product is CASSSGLRSGELFF.

In nucleotides, the CDR3 is TGTGCCAGCAGGCCGTCAGGGGGGAACACCATATATTTT. It specifies CASRPSGGNTIYF. The rearrangement joins TRBV6-5 to TRBJ1-3; the match to TRBD1 covers 7 bases. Germline V gives CDR1 MNHEY, CDR2 SVGAGI. CDR3 length: 13 residues. V was clipped by 6 bases and J by 7 bases; unmatched bases: 6.

V and J are TRBV3-1 (or the pseudogene TRBV3-2) and TRBJ2-7; 11 bases line up with TRBD1. From germline, CDR1 is LGHDT and CDR2 YNNKEL (reference sequence). The V segment lost 2 bases and the J segment 2 bases; nucleotides outside the gene matches: 2. The CDR3 has 15 amino acids. Written as DNA, the CDR3 is TGTGCCAGCAGCCAACCGGGACAGGGGGCCTACGAGCAGTACTTC. Amino acids: CASSQPGQGAYEQYF.

V gene TRBV19 combines with J gene TRBJ2-1; 10 bases are a match to TRBD2. This CDR3 is built from 13 residues. V shed 9 bases and J 8 bases; nucleotides not matched to a gene: 7. Per the germline V gene, CDR1 is LNHDA and CDR2 is SQIVND (reference sequence). CDR3 loop: CASTKRGGYEQFF. DNA of the CDR3: TGTGCCAGCACAAAGCGGGGGGGCTATGAGCAGTTCTTC.

The chain couples TRBV4-2 to TRBJ2-1; 10 bases are a match to TRBD2. Per germline, CDR1 LGHNA and CDR2 YNFKEQ. The CDR3 extends over 16 amino acids. The ends lost 4 bases at V and 3 bases at J; junction bases unmatched: 6. The CDR3: CASSPLAGGRYNEQFF. As DNA, the CDR3 is TGTGCCAGCAGCCCCTTAGCGGGAGGTCGCTACAATGAGCAGTTCTTC.

The V gene is TRBV6-5, the J gene TRBJ2-7, with 8 bases matching TRBD1. V shed 4 bases, J shed 4 bases, and the junction held 9 bases outside the gene matches. Germline-derived CDR1 and CDR2 are MNHEY and SVGAGI. This CDR3 has 15 amino acids. This CDR3 is CASSSRGQGRYEQYF. The CDR3 region has the DNA TGTGCCAGCAGTTCCCGAGGACAGGGACGTTACGAGCAGTACTTC.

The V gene is TRBV5-1, the J gene TRBJ1-2; D is perhaps TRBD1 (5 bases). V gave up 0 bases and J gave up 7 bases, with 7 bases separating them. Germline V gene lookup returns CDR1 SGHRS and CDR2 YFSETQ. This CDR3 has 12 amino acids. The CDR3 region has the DNA TGCGCCAGCAGCTTGGATCAGGGTGGCTACACCTTC. This codes for CASSLDQGGYTF.

The chain combines TRBV21-1 with TRBJ2-3; no DNA check was done on the table's D call, TRBD1. TRBV21-1 is flagged as a pseudogene. CDR3 size: 16 residues. The CDR3 loop is CASSKVVGGRTDTQYF. CDR3 nucleotides: TGTGCCAGCAGCAAAGTGGTAGGGGGTCGGACAGATACGCAGTATTTT.

There are a few counts of this clone. The chain uses TRBV7-9 and TRBJ2-3; D not certain. V was cut by 1 base and J by 5 bases, with 7 bases left in between. CDR1 and CDR2 (germline): SEHNR, FQNEAQ (reference sequence). The CDR3 loop spans 13 amino acids. The CDR3: CASSLGAEDTQYF. The CDR3 bases are TGTGCCAGCAGCTTAGGGGCCGAAGATACGCAGTATTTT.

The rearrangement uses TRBV6-2 or TRBV6-3 and TRBJ2-5; D may be TRBD1 (6 bases). CDR1 is MNHEY, CDR2 SVGEGT, per germline. CDR3 size: 15 residues. Trimming removed 2 bases at V and 7 bases at J, with 17 bases between. In DNA form, the CDR3 reads TGTGCCAGCAGTTACGCGACCCTCAGGGGTGGGACCCAGTACTTC. Protein sequence: CASSYATLRGGTQYF.

The V and J genes are TRBV5-1 and TRBJ1-2, with 8 bases matching TRBD1. After removal of 5 bases from V and 4 bases from J, the junction contained 10 bases not matched to a gene. The CDR3 has 15 residues. The V gene's germline CDR1 is SGHRS and CDR2 YFSETQ. CDR3 nucleotides: TGCGCCAGCAGTCAGGACAGGGTTGGGGGCTATGGCTACACCTTC. Translation gives CASSQDRVGGYGYTF. The full variable domain, rest sourced from reference TRBV5-1 and TRBJ1-2, is KAGVTQTPRYLIKTRGQQVTLSCSPISGHRSVSWYQQTPGQGLQFLFEYFSETQRNKGNFPGRFSGRQFSNSRSEMNVSTLELGDSALYLCASSQDRVGGYGYTFGSGTRLTVV.

The V call is TRBV5-1, the J call TRBJ2-3; TRBD2 agrees at 16 bases. The CDR3 extends over 15 amino acids. V dropped 5 bases and J dropped 3; count of bases not matched to a gene: 0. Germline V lookup: CDR1 SGHRS, CDR2 YFSETQ. CDR3 in amino acids: CASRGLAGGTDTQYF. In DNA, the CDR3 is TGCGCCAGCAGGGGACTAGCGGGGGGGACAGATACGCAGTATTTT.

The chain links TRBV4-1 to TRBJ2-7; weak D call: TRBD1 (6 bases). Trimming stripped 2 bases from V and 0 bases from J, with 14 bases between. Germline V gene lookup returns CDR1 MGHRA and CDR2 YSYEKL. The CDR3 contains 16 residues. The CDR3 loop is CASSQSGQLSSYEQYF. The CDR3 coding sequence is TGCGCCAGCAGCCAATCCGGACAGCTGAGCTCCTACGAGCAGTACTTC.

This chain links TRBV7-2 with TRBJ1-6; the D is unclear. Germline CDR1 and CDR2: SGHTA and FQGNSA. The length of the CDR3 is 13 residues. Between the trimmed V and J ends, which lost 3 bases and 10 bases, there was a span of 10 bases. The CDR3 region is CASSFSEASPLHF. DNA of the CDR3: TGTGCCAGCAGCTTTTCGGAGGCCTCACCCCTCCACTTT.

The chain combines TRBV3-1 (or the pseudogene TRBV3-2) with TRBJ2-6, with D perhaps matching TRBD1 (6 bases). Trimming left V 0 bases short and J 1 base short, with 13 bases between. Germline CDR1 is LGHDT and CDR2 is YNNKEL (reference sequence). This CDR3 region has 18 residues. CDR3 nucleotide sequence: TGTGCCAGCAGCCAAGAGACCTCAGGGGTTTCTGGGGCCAACGTCCTGACTTTC. This translates into CASSQETSGVSGANVLTF.

This chain connects TRBV29-1 to TRBJ1-5, with D possibly being TRBD1 (6 bases). The CDR3 extends over 13 amino acids. V was trimmed by 4 bases and J by 1 base, leaving 8 bases between them. Germline CDR1 is SQVTM and CDR2 is ANQGSEA. The CDR3 bases are TGCAGCGTTGGGGGGACAAGCAATCAGCCCCAGCATTTT. Translating it yields CSVGGTSNQPQHF.

The V and J genes are TRBV7-9 and TRBJ1-3; D might be TRBD1 (5 bases). This CDR3 is built from 14 residues. V was shortened by 4 bases and J by 2 bases, with 9 bases between the two germline ends. CDR1 is SEHNR, CDR2 FQNEAQ, per germline (reference sequence). As DNA, the CDR3 is TGTGCCAGCAGCTCCTGGGGGGCTGGAAACACCATATATTTT. Translation: CASSSWGAGNTIYF.

This chain joins TRBV30 and TRBJ1-2, with 8 positions matching TRBD1. Germline CDR1 GTSNPN, CDR2 SVGIG (reference sequence). The CDR3 runs to 11 residues. V shed 4 bases, J shed 8 bases, and the junction held 3 bases outside the gene matches. The DNA for the CDR3 is TGTGCCTGGACCAGGGGGCTCGGCTACACCTTC. Amino acids: CAWTRGLGYTF.

The chain employs TRBV7-2 and TRBJ1-6; D possibly corresponds to TRBD1 (6 bases). The V end lost 6 bases, the J end lost 7 bases, and 10 bases lay between the germline ends. The CDR3 has 13 amino acids. CDR1 is SGHTA and CDR2 is FQGNSA in the germline V gene. In DNA, the CDR3 is TGTGCCAGCAGAAGGACAGACAATTCACCCCTCCACTTT. It is translated as CASRRTDNSPLHF.